This TCR beta chain originates from a study of blood T cells in healthy people across ages. Whole-study context: About one barcoded beta molecule was captured per two T cells (by template switching). Notes on the study in general: Because donor CMV status was unknown, expanded clonotype changes were possibly confounded. Diversity was higher, and naive CD4+ cells more numerous, in long-lived donors than in aged donors.

The CDR3 loop spans 13 amino acids. Germline assignment: CDR1 KGHDR and CDR2 SFDVKD. Germline trimming cut 3 bases from V and 8 bases from J; bases unmatched to any gene: 2. In the case of this clonotype: As yet, its antigen is unknown.

Combining a sample-barcoded 5' primer with a J-beta primer mix, a second PCR ran for 7 to 11 cycles. Each CDR3 protein gets one entry after TCRdb re-called the 5' RACE reads with MiXCR. The sample has about a million distinct CDR3 sequences, roughly 51% seen once. Ten milliliters was the volume of peripheral blood drawn from each donor. Input material: blood. This TCR was sampled from a woman in her sixties in good health. The chain uses TRBV24-1 and TRBJ2-1; 8 bases line up with TRBD1. CDR3 sequence: CATSDGTGDEQFF. The CDR3 nucleotides are TGTGCCACCAGTGATGGGACAGGCGATGAGCAGTTCTTC.